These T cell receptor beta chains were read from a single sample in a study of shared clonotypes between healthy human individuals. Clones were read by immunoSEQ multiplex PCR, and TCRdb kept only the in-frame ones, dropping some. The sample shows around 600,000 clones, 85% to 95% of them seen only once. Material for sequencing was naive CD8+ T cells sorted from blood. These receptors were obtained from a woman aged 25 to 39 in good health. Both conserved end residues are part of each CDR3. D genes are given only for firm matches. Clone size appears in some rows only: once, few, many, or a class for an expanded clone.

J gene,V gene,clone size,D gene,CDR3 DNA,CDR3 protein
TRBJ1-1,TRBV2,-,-,TGTGCCAGCAGTCCTTACGGCCCGGGTGCTTTCTTT,CASSPYGPGAFF
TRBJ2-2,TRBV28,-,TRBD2,TGTGCCAGCAGTCGCACTAGCGGGAGGCCTACCGGGGAGCTGTTTTTT,CASSRTSGRPTGELFF
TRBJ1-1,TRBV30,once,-,TGTGCCTGGAGTGGGGGCGTGTTTGACGCAAATGAAGCTTTCTTT,CAWSGGVFDANEAFF
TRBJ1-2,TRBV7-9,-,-,TGTGCCAGCAGCCCGAGGGGGAACACCTTC,CASSPRGNTF
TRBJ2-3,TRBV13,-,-,TGTGCCAGCAGCTCCCTGGGGCTAGCTTATGCAGATACGCAGTATTTT,CASSSLGLAYADTQYF
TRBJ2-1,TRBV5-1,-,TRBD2,TGCGCCAGCAGCTTCCGAGCGGGAGGGCCCTCGGGGAATGAGCAGTTCTTC,CASSFRAGGPSGNEQFF
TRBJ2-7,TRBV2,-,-,TGTGCCAGCAGTGTTCCTTACGAGCAGTACTTC,CASSVPYEQYF
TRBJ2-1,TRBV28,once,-,TGTGCCAGCAGTTCTAGGCCAGCGGAATACAATGAGCAGTTCTTC,CASSSRPAEYNEQFF
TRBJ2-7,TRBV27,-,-,TGTGCCAGCAGTTTATCCACAGTTCCGACGACCTACGAGCAGTACTTC,CASSLSTVPTTYEQYF
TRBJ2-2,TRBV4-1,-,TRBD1,TGCGCCAGCAGCCGAAACAGGGGTGGGAGCGGGGAGCTGTTTTTT,CASSRNRGGSGELFF
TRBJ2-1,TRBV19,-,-,TGTGCCAGTAGTATAGCGGGAGCGTATAATGAGCAGTTCTTC,CASSIAGAYNEQFF
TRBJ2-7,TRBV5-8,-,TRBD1,TGTGCCAGCAGCTCCGGACAGGGAATCGACGAGCAGTACTTC,CASSSGQGIDEQYF
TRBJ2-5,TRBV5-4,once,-,TGTGCCAGCAGCTTGTCCCCAGAGACCCAGTACTTC,CASSLSPETQYF
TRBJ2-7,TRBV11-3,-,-,TGTGCCAGCAGCTTAGATCGTGGCTCTACGGCCTACGAGCAGTACTTC,CASSLDRGSTAYEQYF
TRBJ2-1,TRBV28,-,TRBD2,TGTGCCAGCAGACCCTGGGCGCTAGCGGGGGACAATGAGCAGTTCTTC,CASRPWALAGDNEQFF
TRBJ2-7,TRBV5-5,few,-,TGTGCCAGCAGCTTTAGGACCGACCCCTCCTACGAGCAGTACTTC,CASSFRTDPSYEQYF
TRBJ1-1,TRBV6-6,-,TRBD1,TGTGCCAGCAGTCCGATGACAGGGGACACTGAAGCTTTCTTT,CASSPMTGDTEAFF
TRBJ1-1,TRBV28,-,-,TGTGCCAGCACCGGACCGGGGGGCTCCAACACTGAAGTTTTCTTT,CASTGPGGSNTEVFF
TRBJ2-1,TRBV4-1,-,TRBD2,TGCGCCAGCAGCCAGATGCTAGCGGGAAATTACAATGAGCAGTTCTTC,CASSQMLAGNYNEQFF
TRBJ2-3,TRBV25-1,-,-,TGTGCCAGCCTAACACCCAAGACAGATACGCAGTATTTT,CASLTPKTDTQYF
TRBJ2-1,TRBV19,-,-,TGTGCCAGTAGTTTGGACGGGGCCGAGTACAATGAGCAGTTCTTC,CASSLDGAEYNEQFF
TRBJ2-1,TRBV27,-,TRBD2,TGTGCCAGTAAAGCGGGAGGGCCTCGGAATGAGCAGTTCTTC,CASKAGGPRNEQFF
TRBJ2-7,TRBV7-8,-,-,TGTGCCAGCAGCTTATCAGAGAACTACGAGCAGTACTTC,CASSLSENYEQYF
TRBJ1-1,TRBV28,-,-,TGTGCCAGCAGCGACCCGGCGGGGGAAGCTTTCTTT,CASSDPAGEAFF
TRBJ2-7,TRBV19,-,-,TGTGCCAGTAGTATACGGGAGTGGCCCTACGAGCAGTACTTC,CASSIREWPYEQYF
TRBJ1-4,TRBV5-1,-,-,TGCGCCAGCAGCCCCGGCGGGGGACTTAATGAAAAACTGTTTTTT,CASSPGGGLNEKLFF
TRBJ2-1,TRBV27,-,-,TGTGCCCACAGGGCATGGGACCAATACAATGAGCAGTTCTTC,CAHRAWDQYNEQFF
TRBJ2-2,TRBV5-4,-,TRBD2,TGTGCCAGCAGCCCTCTAGCGGGTGACACCGGGGAGCTGTTTTTT,CASSPLAGDTGELFF
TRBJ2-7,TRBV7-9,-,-,TGTGCCAGCAGCCAACCTATAGCACCCTACGAGCAGTACTTC,CASSQPIAPYEQYF
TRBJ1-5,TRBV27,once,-,TGTGCCAGCAGTCCCAGGCAGGGGAATCAGCCCCAGCATTTT,CASSPRQGNQPQHF
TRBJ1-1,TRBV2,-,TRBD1,TGTGCCAGCACCGAGACAGGGGGAGGGACTGAAGCTTTCTTT,CASTETGGGTEAFF
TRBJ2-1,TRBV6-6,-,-,TGTGCCAGCAGTTACTCCGGGGGATGGTTCTTC,CASSYSGGWFF
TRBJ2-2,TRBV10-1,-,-,TGCGCCAGCAGTGAGAGCTCCGGGAACACCGGGGAGCTGTTTTTT,CASSESSGNTGELFF
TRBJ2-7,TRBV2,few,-,TGTGCCAGCAGTGAATATCCCGGGCCATCCTACGAGCAGTACTTC,CASSEYPGPSYEQYF
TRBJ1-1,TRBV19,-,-,TGTGCCAGCCAGGCGGGGGCTGGTACTGAAGCTTTCTTT,CASQAGAGTEAFF
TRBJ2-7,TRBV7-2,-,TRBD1,TGTGCCAGCAGCTTTACAGGGACAGTTTACGAGCAGTACTTC,CASSFTGTVYEQYF
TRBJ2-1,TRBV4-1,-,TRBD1,TGCGCCAGCAGCTTCCGGACAGGGGGCAATGAGCAGTTCTTC,CASSFRTGGNEQFF
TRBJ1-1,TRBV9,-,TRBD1,TGTGCCAGCAGCGTAGAGGGACAGGGGGGCACTGAAGCTTTCTTT,CASSVEGQGGTEAFF
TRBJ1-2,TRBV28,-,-,TGTGCCAGCAGTTTGAGCCTCCTCTATGGCTACACCTTC,CASSLSLLYGYTF
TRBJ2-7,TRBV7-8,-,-,TGTGCCAGCAGCTTAGTCGGGGATGTGGGGGAGCAGTACTTC,CASSLVGDVGEQYF
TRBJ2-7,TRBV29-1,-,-,TGCAGCGTTGATGAGGACGGGAACTCCTACGAGCAGTACTTC,CSVDEDGNSYEQYF
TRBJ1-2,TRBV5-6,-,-,TGTGCCAGCAGCTTCTTGGGGATCGGCTACACCTTC,CASSFLGIGYTF
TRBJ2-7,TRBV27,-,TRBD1,TGTGCCAGCAGTTTATTAAGCGGACAGGGGAGCTCCTACGAGCAGTACTTC,CASSLLSGQGSSYEQYF
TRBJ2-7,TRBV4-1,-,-,TGCGCCAGCAGCCAAGATCAGGAGGACTACGAGCAGTACTTC,CASSQDQEDYEQYF
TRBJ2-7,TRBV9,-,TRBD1,TGTGCCAGCAGCGTAGGGCGGGGACAGGGGTGGTACGAGCAGTACTTC,CASSVGRGQGWYEQYF
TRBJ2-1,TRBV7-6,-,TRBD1,TGTGCCAGCAGCTTAGGGACAGGATCCTACAATGAGCAGTTCTTC,CASSLGTGSYNEQFF
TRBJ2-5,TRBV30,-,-,TGTGCCTGGAGTGTAGGGTCGGGCTTTCAAGAGACCCAGTACTTC,CAWSVGSGFQETQYF
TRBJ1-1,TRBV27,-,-,TGTGCCAGCAGGCTGTGGGGGCGAATGGACACTGAAGCTTTCTTT,CASRLWGRMDTEAFF
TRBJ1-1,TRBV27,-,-,TGTGCCAGCAGTTTATCGCCGGGGGCCAACACTGAAGCTTTCTTT,CASSLSPGANTEAFF
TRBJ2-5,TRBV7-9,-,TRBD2,TGTGCCAGCAGCCTGCCCTTAGGAGCGGGAGGGGAGACCCAGTACTTC,CASSLPLGAGGETQYF
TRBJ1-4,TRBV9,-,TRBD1,TGTGCCAGCAGCGAGGACAGGGGTCTTGAAAAACTGTTTTTT,CASSEDRGLEKLFF
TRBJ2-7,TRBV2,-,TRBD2,TGTGCCAGCAGGGAACTGGGACTAGCGGACTTC,CASRELGLADF
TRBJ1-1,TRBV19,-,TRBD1,TGTGCCAGTAGTATCCCCCGGGACAGGGGGCGGGTCAACACTGAAGCTTTCTTT,CASSIPRDRGRVNTEAFF